This passage covers 31 T cell receptor beta chains from one sample sequenced in a study of blood T cell repertoires in COVID-19. TCRdb keeps only in-frame clones here, not all; method: immunoSEQ multiplex PCR. The data contain a few hundred thousand clones, roughly 89% of them singletons. Material for sequencing was peripheral blood. The receptors here all came from a middle-aged woman who had recovered from COVID-19.

J is TRBJ1-3 and V is TRBV3-1 (or the pseudogene TRBV3-2); TRBD1 might be the D (6 bases). CDR3 length equals 17 residues. V was pared by 6 bases and J by 2 bases, with 20 bases between. Germline V gives CDR1 LGHDT, CDR2 YNNKEL (reference sequence). Written as DNA, the CDR3 is TGTGCCAGCAGTCCCTCGACAGGACCTAATACTGGAAACACCATATATTTT. Translated: CASSPSTGPNTGNTIYF.

The rearrangement uses TRBV6-4 and TRBJ1-6; the D gene is possibly TRBD1 (6 bases). The CDR3 is 15 residues long. CDR1 is MRHNA and CDR2 is SNTAGT in the germline V gene. V lost 5 bases to trimming and J lost 3 bases, with 11 bases between them. Here the CDR3 DNA reads TGTGCCAGCAGTCGGCCGGGACACTATAATTCACCCCTCCACTTT. Residues: CASSRPGHYNSPLHF.

The chain recombines TRBV7-6 with TRBJ2-2; 8 bases map to TRBD2. V lost 5 bases to trimming and J lost 6 bases; unmatched junction nucleotides: 5. Germline CDR1 is SGHVS and CDR2 is FNYEAQ. This CDR3 region has 14 residues. The CDR3 loop is CASSLGLAAGELFF. DNA for the CDR3: TGTGCCAGCAGCCTCGGACTAGCTGCCGGGGAGCTGTTTTTT.

CDR3 region: CASSVQARVGPQHF. DNA of the CDR3: TGCGCCAGCAGTGTGCAGGCCCGCGTTGGGCCCCAGCATTTT. The chain carries TRBV10-1 and TRBJ1-5; D not certain. Germline CDR1 WNHNN, CDR2 SYGVQD (reference sequence). The V and J ends lost 4 bases and 9 bases respectively, with 16 bases between them. This CDR3 contains 14 residues.

This clone was recorded only once. V usage is TRBV9 and J usage is TRBJ1-2, with 7 nucleotides matching TRBD1. Germline assignment: CDR1 SGDLS and CDR2 YYNGEE. Trimming removed 0 bases from V and 0 bases from J; junction bases left unmatched: 2. The CDR3 runs 15 residues. CDR3 DNA: TGTGCCAGCAGCGTAGAAGGGACAGCTAACTATGGCTACACCTTC. Protein sequence: CASSVEGTANYGYTF. The whole variable domain, remainder taken from reference TRBV9 and TRBJ1-2, is DSGVTQTPKHLITATGQRVTLRCSPRSGDLSVYWYQQSLDQGLQFLIQYYNGEERAKGNILERFSAQQFPDLHSELNLSSLELGDSALYFCASSVEGTANYGYTFGSGTRLTVV.

The rearrangement links TRBV7-6 to TRBJ2-6; tentatively, D is TRBD1 (5 bases). CDR1 and CDR2 (germline): SGHVS, FNYEAQ. Between the trimmed V and J ends, which lost 5 bases and 2 bases, there was a span of 16 bases. The CDR3 has 17 amino acids. Here the CDR3 DNA reads TGTGCCAGCAGCCCTATACAGGTTACGCCTGGGGCCAACGTCCTGACTTTC. It specifies CASSPIQVTPGANVLTF.

The rearrangement uses TRBV3-1 (or the pseudogene TRBV3-2) and TRBJ1-3; D uncertain. This CDR3 has 15 amino acids. From germline, CDR1 is LGHDT and CDR2 YNNKEL (reference sequence). With 4 bases removed from V and 0 bases from J, the gap between germline ends came to 10 bases. CDR3 protein: CASSPHRDSGNTIYF. As DNA, the CDR3 is TGTGCCAGCAGCCCACATCGGGACTCTGGAAACACCATATATTTT.

The CDR3 DNA follows: TGTGCCAGCAGGACGACTAGCGGGAGATCTTTTGAGCAGTTCTTC. It translates to CASRTTSGRSFEQFF. The V and J genes are TRBV6-5 and TRBJ2-1; 12 bases fit TRBD2. The CDR3 totals 15 residues. CDR1 is MNHEY and CDR2 is SVGAGI in the germline V gene. V lost 6 bases and J lost 9; bases outside the gene matches: 9.

J is TRBJ1-2 and V is TRBV6-6, with TRBD1 identical over 9 bases. In germline, CDR1 is MNHNY, CDR2 SVGAGI (reference sequence). J was trimmed by 6 bases and V by 2 bases; bases with no gene match: 4. This CDR3 has 14 amino acids. CDR3 nucleotides: TGTGCCAGCAGTTACGGGGGACAGGGTAATGGCTACACCTTC. Translating gives CASSYGGQGNGYTF.

CDR3 loop: CASSLGVRGDEQYF. In nucleotides, the CDR3 is TGTGCCAGCAGCTTAGGGGTCAGGGGGGACGAGCAGTACTTC. The chain joins TRBV11-2 to TRBJ2-7; tentative D call: TRBD1 (7 bases). The germline gives CDR1 SGHAT, CDR2 FQNNGV. V lost 1 base, J lost 5 bases, and 12 bases lay in between. There are 14 residues in the CDR3.

CDR3 DNA: TGTGCCAGCAGTAACTATGCAGTCAACACTGAAGCTTTCTTT. Translating gives CASSNYAVNTEAFF. V and J are TRBV28 and TRBJ1-1; D remains ambiguous. V lost 5 bases and J 2 bases, leaving 12 bases between the germline ends. The CDR3 has 14 residues. The germline gives CDR1 MDHEN, CDR2 SYDVKM.

V gene TRBV6-2 or TRBV6-3 combines with J gene TRBJ2-7; 8 bases line up with TRBD2. V shed 2 bases, J shed 1 base, and the junction held 16 bases outside the gene matches. The length of the CDR3 is 19 residues. Per germline, CDR1 MNHEY and CDR2 SVGEGT. CDR3 DNA sequence: TGTGCCAGCAGTTACCGGGGAAAAGCGGGAGTGGCGAGGTCCTACGAGCAGTACGTC. Amino acids: CASSYRGKAGVARSYEQYV.

The gene calls are TRBV19 and TRBJ1-5; no clear D. Germline loops: CDR1 LNHDA, CDR2 SQIVND (reference sequence). The CDR3 totals 15 residues. The V and J ends lost 2 bases and 5 bases respectively, with 13 bases between them. This chain's CDR3 is CASSIQEVVYQPQHF. In DNA form, the CDR3 reads TGTGCCAGTAGTATACAAGAGGTTGTGTATCAGCCCCAGCATTTT.

V usage is TRBV5-4 and J usage is TRBJ1-1; tentatively, D is TRBD1 (5 bases). This CDR3 spans 13 amino acids. The germline V gene has CDR1 SGHNT and CDR2 YYREEE (reference sequence). Trimming left V 6 bases short and J 0 bases short, with 9 bases between. DNA of the CDR3: TGTGCCAGCACCCAAGGGGTGAACACTGAAGCTTTCTTT. Translating gives CASTQGVNTEAFF.

The genes are TRBV6-5 and TRBJ1-6; D gene ambiguous. The CDR3 has 14 amino acids. Trimming removed 6 bases at V and 7 bases at J, with 13 bases between. Looked up from germline, CDR1 is MNHEY and CDR2 is SVGAGI. The CDR3 reads CASSQNGGNSPLHF. Here the CDR3 DNA reads TGTGCCAGCAGCCAAAACGGAGGGAATTCACCCCTCCACTTT.

The chain combines TRBV5-4 with TRBJ2-7; possibly TRBD1 for D (6 bases). V gave up 3 bases and J gave up 1 base, with 11 bases separating them. The CDR3 is 14 residues long. CDR1 is SGHNT and CDR2 is YYREEE in the germline V gene (reference sequence). Here the CDR3 DNA reads TGTGCCAGCAGCTGGACAGAATTTTCCTACGAGCAGTACTTC. Its protein is CASSWTEFSYEQYF.

V and J are TRBV19 and TRBJ1-1, with a weak D call TRBD1 (6 bases). This CDR3 is built from 13 residues. Trimming pared 7 bases from V and 4 bases from J, leaving 13 bases between. CDR1 is LNHDA, CDR2 SQIVND, per germline (reference sequence). CDR3 bases: TGTGCCAGTACGGGGGGCTGGGGCACTGAAGCTTTCTTT. Protein: CASTGGWGTEAFF.

This chain joins TRBV10-1 and TRBJ1-2; D unclear. The V end lost 7 bases, the J end lost 8 bases, and 17 bases lay between the germline ends. The CDR3 contains 13 residues. Germline V lookup: CDR1 WNHNN, CDR2 SYGVQD (reference sequence). The CDR3 loop reads CASTPEEPGGYTF. In nucleotides, the CDR3 is TGCGCCAGCACTCCCGAGGAGCCCGGGGGCTACACCTTC.

The gene calls are TRBV30 and TRBJ1-6; weak D call: TRBD1 (5 bases). There are 15 residues in the CDR3. Trimming removed 0 bases from V and 7 bases from J, with 13 bases in between. CDR1 GTSNPN and CDR2 SVGIG come from the germline V gene (reference sequence). The CDR3 sequence is CAWSVLTGANSPLHF. As DNA, the CDR3 is TGTGCCTGGAGTGTACTTACAGGAGCCAATTCACCCCTCCACTTT.

The genes are TRBV6-5 and TRBJ2-3; D unclear. The CDR3 has 16 residues. The germline V gene has CDR1 MNHEY and CDR2 SVGAGI. V was clipped by 0 bases and J by 2 bases, with 12 bases between them. The DNA of the CDR3 is TGTGCCAGCAGTTACTCGAATAGCCTAATCACAGATACGCAGTATTTT. This codes for CASSYSNSLITDTQYF.

This clone was recorded once. The V gene is TRBV6-1, the J gene TRBJ1-1; D remains ambiguous. This CDR3 has 15 amino acids. Trimming removed 3 bases at V and 2 bases at J, with 13 bases between. Germline CDR1 reads MNHNS; CDR2 reads SASEGT. CDR3 residues: CASSDHLGRNTEAFF. CDR3 sequence (DNA): TGTGCCAGCAGTGACCATCTAGGAAGAAACACTGAAGCTTTCTTT.

The chain uses TRBV19 and TRBJ1-3; 7 bases map to TRBD1. Germline V CDR1 and CDR2: LNHDA, SQIVND (reference sequence). The CDR3 is made up of 17 amino acids. V shed 7 bases, J shed 4 bases, and the junction held 16 bases outside the gene matches. The CDR3 nucleotides are TGTGCCAGTACTCTCCGGGCAGGGGGTTTAGGGGGAAACACCATATATTTT. Translating gives CASTLRAGGLGGNTIYF.

The J gene is TRBJ2-6, the V gene TRBV6-2 or TRBV6-3; the D gene is possibly TRBD1 (5 bases). The germline CDR1 and CDR2 sequences are MNHEY and SVGEGT. The CDR3 consists of 14 residues. V was shortened by 5 bases and J by 2 bases, with 7 bases between the two germline ends. The CDR3 DNA reads as TGTGCCAGCAGTAAGACAGCTGGGGCCAACGTCCTGACTTTC. Residues: CASSKTAGANVLTF.

Only one count was recorded for this clone. The chain carries TRBV4-1 and TRBJ2-2; D might be TRBD2 (6 bases). V shed 2 bases and J shed 8 bases, with 24 bases lying between them. Germline CDR1 and CDR2: MGHRA and YSYEKL. CDR3 length equals 18 residues. The CDR3 here is CASSQSPPEAEGPGELFF. CDR3 bases: TGCGCCAGCAGCCAAAGCCCGCCCGAAGCGGAGGGTCCTGGGGAGCTGTTTTTT.

The gene calls are TRBV13 and TRBJ2-1, with 8 bases matching TRBD1. The trim removed 3 bases at V and 8 bases at J, leaving 18 bases unmatched. The CDR3 contains 18 residues. Germline CDR1 and CDR2: PRHDT and FYEKMQ (reference sequence). CDR3 in DNA: TGTGCCAGCAGCTTTAGTGCATCCGGGACAGGCTATTTAGATGAGCAGTTCTTC. Protein: CASSFSASGTGYLDEQFF.

About this clone: Other DNA sequences in the sample encode the same CDR3. The genes are TRBV6-5 and TRBJ1-5; TRBD1 agrees at 7 bases. CDR3 length equals 14 residues. Germline V CDR1 and CDR2: MNHEY, SVGAGI. Trimming removed 0 bases from V and 5 bases from J; junction bases left unmatched: 1. Here the CDR3 DNA reads TGTGCCAGCAGTTACTCTGACAGGGATCAGCCCCAGCATTTT. Encoded protein: CASSYSDRDQPQHF.

V is TRBV6-4 and J is TRBJ2-3, with a tentative D call TRBD2 (6 bases). Trimming shortened V by 6 bases and J by 2 bases, and 15 bases separated the two germline ends. This CDR3 has 15 residues. Germline V gene lookup returns CDR1 MRHNA and CDR2 SNTAGT. CDR3 nucleotide sequence: TGTGCCAGCAGCGATCTTAGCGGACCCACAGATACGCAGTATTTT. Its protein product is CASSDLSGPTDTQYF.

V and J are TRBV27 and TRBJ2-1, with D perhaps TRBD2 (6 bases). The CDR3 runs 14 residues. Trimming removed 6 bases from V and 10 bases from J, with 19 bases in between. Germline V gene data show CDR1 as MNHEY and CDR2 as SMNVEV (reference sequence). CDR3 nucleotides: TGTGCCAGCAGCCGCGGGACTCGCGAGAACGAGCAGTTCTTC. Protein product: CASSRGTRENEQFF.

This CDR3 reads CASSFQGTDTQYF. CDR3 bases: TGTGCCAGCAGCTTTCAGGGGACAGATACGCAGTATTTT. This chain connects TRBV7-3 to TRBJ2-3; a weak D match, TRBD1 (6 bases). The CDR3 runs 13 residues. Trimming took off 3 bases at V and 3 bases at J, with 7 bases between the two ends. Germline-derived CDR1 and CDR2 are SGHTA and FQGTGA.

This sequence joins TRBV7-6 and TRBJ2-2; D unclear. Trimming cost V 0 bases and J 4 bases, with 9 bases left between them. This CDR3 comprises 15 residues. Germline V gene sequence: CDR1 SGHVS, CDR2 FNYEAQ. CDR3 sequence (DNA): TGTGCCAGCAGCTTAGCCGGGTCGGGCACCGGGGAGCTGTTTTTT. Translating it yields CASSLAGSGTGELFF. The whole variable domain, filled in from reference TRBV7-6 and TRBJ2-2, reads GAGVSQSPRYKVTKRGQDVALRCDPISGHVSLYWYRQALGQGPEFLTYFNYEAQQDKSGLPNDRFSAERPEGSISTLTIQRTEQRDSAMYRCASSLAGSGTGELFFGEGSRLTVL.

This chain uses TRBV11-2 with TRBJ2-5, with TRBD2 identical over 8 bases. This CDR3 contains 15 residues. CDR1 and CDR2 (germline): SGHAT, FQNNGV. The V and J ends lost 3 bases and 0 bases, in that order; junction bases with no gene match: 3. The CDR3 DNA reads TGTGCCAGCAGCTTGTCGGGGGGGGACCAAGAGACCCAGTACTTC. It yields the protein CASSLSGGDQETQYF.